This T cell receptor (beta chain) was sequenced in a study of human T cells and chemical hapten exposure. TCRdb re-called the RACE reads through MiXCR, storing one row per CDR3 protein. The profile shows roughly 250,000 distinct CDR3 sequences, about 8.1% of them singletons. There are 15 residues in the CDR3. The germline CDR1 and CDR2 sequences are KGHDR and SFDVKD. Deletions cut 4 bases from V and 3 bases from J, with 13 bases between. Described time point: pre-sensitization, week 0. Treatment: therapeutic diphenylcyclopropenone sensitization with weekly scalp DPC. This clonotype was found a few times.

This receptor was obtained from a middle-aged woman with alopecia areata. Some clones in this sample may be carry-over from other donors' samples. The chain couples TRBV24-1 to TRBJ2-3; a weak D match, TRBD1 (5 bases). The sequencing here drew on whole blood, taken in connection with sensitization to the hapten diphenylcyclopropenone (DPC). In DNA, the CDR3 is TGTGCCACCAGTGAATCAGGGATTGGGACAGATACGCAGTATTTT. Amino acid sequence: CATSESGIGTDTQYF.